What follows are 8 T cell receptor beta chains derived from one specimen sequenced in a study of T cell repertoires in cytomegalovirus infection. No antigen is known for these receptors. In TCRdb, the reads were re-called with MiXCR into one record per CDR3 protein. The data contain about 35,000 distinct CDR3 sequences, roughly 54% of them singletons. The input for sequencing was CD8+ T cells from cultured PBMCs, taken from culture after CMV antigen stimulation. All receptors derive from a human donor in good health (CMV status not recorded). Some clones in this sample may be carry-over from other donors' samples.

CDR3 in amino acids: CASSAGLADEQFF. The DNA for the CDR3 is TGTGCCAGTAGTGCGGGACTAGCGGATGAGCAGTTCTTC. The gene calls are TRBV19 and TRBJ2-1; 11 bases line up with TRBD2. Losses at the gene ends were 5 bases for V and 8 bases for J; bases not matched to a gene: 2. CDR3 length equals 13 residues. Germline loops: CDR1 LNHDA, CDR2 SQIVND (reference sequence).

The rearrangement uses TRBV10-3 and TRBJ2-2, with D possibly TRBD1 on 6 matching bases. The V end lost 6 bases, the J end lost 4 bases, and 15 bases lay between the germline ends. CDR1 ENHRY and CDR2 SYGVKD come from the germline V gene. This CDR3 is built from 15 residues. Written as DNA, the CDR3 is TGTGCCATCAGGGACAGCCCTTCGGGCACCGGGGAGCTGTTTTTT. This translates into CAIRDSPSGTGELFF.

The rearrangement joins TRBV28 to TRBJ2-1; 10 nucleotides line up with TRBD2. V lost 7 bases, J lost 7 bases, and 13 bases stayed unmatched. The CDR3 totals 16 residues. Per the germline V gene, CDR1 is MDHEN and CDR2 is SYDVKM. CDR3 sequence: CASTTPLAGEVNEQFF. Written as DNA, the CDR3 is TGTGCCAGCACCACCCCCCTAGCGGGAGAGGTAAATGAGCAGTTCTTC.

V usage is TRBV18 and J usage is TRBJ1-2, with no clear D. Germline lookup yields CDR1 KGHSH and CDR2 LQKENI. V gave up 1 base and J gave up 4 bases, with 7 bases separating them. The CDR3 consists of 13 residues. The CDR3 here is CASSPRLFYGYTF. The CDR3, as DNA: TGTGCCAGCTCACCACGACTGTTCTATGGCTACACCTTC.

The chain recombines TRBV7-2 with TRBJ1-6; 12 bases line up with TRBD1. V trimming: 1 base; J trimming: 13 bases; junction bases outside the gene matches: 5. This CDR3 is built from 15 residues. Germline CDR1 reads SGHTA; CDR2 reads FQGNSA. The CDR3 loop is CASSLEGGQGAPLHF. The CDR3 DNA sequence: TGTGCCAGCAGCTTAGAAGGGGGACAGGGGGCGCCCCTCCACTTT.

This chain connects TRBV28 to TRBJ2-7; 14 bases map to TRBD2. Germline V lookup: CDR1 MDHEN, CDR2 SYDVKM. V lost 4 bases, J lost 6 bases, and 14 bases stayed unmatched. This CDR3 is 18 amino acids long. This chain's CDR3 is CASSSSSLGLAGGGEQYF. The DNA of the CDR3 is TGTGCCAGCAGTTCCTCATCCCTCGGACTAGCGGGAGGAGGCGAGCAGTACTTC.

This chain links TRBV28 with TRBJ2-2, with D hard to call. The ends were cut back, 2 bases at V and 3 bases at J, with 19 bases in the middle. The CDR3 is 18 amino acids. The germline V gene has CDR1 MDHEN and CDR2 SYDVKM. The CDR3 sequence: CASSLNLPASRHTGELFF. The CDR3, as DNA: TGTGCCAGCAGTTTAAATCTCCCGGCGTCTAGACACACCGGGGAGCTGTTTTTT.

This chain links TRBV12-3 or TRBV12-4 with TRBJ2-1; 7 bases agree with TRBD2. There are 13 residues in the CDR3. The trim removed 3 bases at V and 9 bases at J, leaving 5 bases unmatched. For the CDR3, the DNA is TGTGCCAGCAGTTTTACTTCGGGGGGTGAGCAGTTCTTC. Residues: CASSFTSGGEQFF.